Below are 29 T cell receptor beta chains sequenced from a single sample in a study of T cells in women clearing cervical HPV infection. Assay: immunoSEQ multiplex PCR; the TCRdb copy retains only in-frame clones and omits some. The data show about 24,000 clones, and the top ten clones hold roughly 6.8%. Source material: blood buffy coat. The receptors were sampled from a woman between 18 and 69 years old with a cervical HPV16 infection that either progressed to CIN3+ or cleared (not recorded which).

About this clone: The CDR3 goes on 3 residues after the read ends, and that part is filled in from the germline J gene. The rearrangement links TRBV7-9 to TRBJ2-7, with D perhaps matching TRBD2 (6 bases). The CDR3 length is 12 residues. Germline CDR1 reads SEHNR; CDR2 reads FQNEAQ (reference sequence). Deletions cut 3 bases from V and 4 bases from J, with 7 bases between. CDR3 DNA, as far as it was read: TGTGCCAGCAGCTTTGGACTATACGAG. As protein: CASSFGLYE. The full CDR3 reads CASSFGLYEQYF.

Regarding this clone: The observed sequence ends 3 residues before the CDR3 terminus, with the missing tail filled in from the germline J gene. V is TRBV20-1 and J is TRBJ1-5, with 9 nucleotides matching TRBD1. The ends lost 5 bases at V and 3 bases at J; junction bases unmatched: 2. The CDR3 extends over 13 amino acids. Germline V gene lookup returns CDR1 DFQATT and CDR2 SNEGSKA (reference sequence). This CDR3 is CSADRGINQPQHF. The sequenced part of the CDR3 DNA is TGCAGTGCTGACAGGGGGATCAATCAGCCC.

Details on this clone: Germline is not matched at one junction end, which may reflect a read error. The CDR3 DNA, read in part, is TGTACCAGCAGCTTAGGAGTAGCTTATGAC. This gives the protein CTSSLGVAYD. The entire CDR3 protein reads CTSSLGVAYDYTF. V gene TRBV7-9 combines with J gene TRBJ1-2; D unresolved. The CDR3 end falls 3 residues outside the read, so it is completed with the germline J gene. This CDR3 contains 13 residues. Germline values: CDR1 SEHNR, CDR2 FQNEAQ (reference sequence).

Points on this clone: The read halts 3 residues ahead of the CDR3 end, with the missing end drawn from the germline J gene. V and J are TRBV29-1 and TRBJ2-7; 7 nucleotides match TRBD2. The V gene end was trimmed by 8 bases and the J gene end by 0 bases; junction bases not matched to a gene: 4. Germline CDR1 and CDR2: SQVTM and ANQGSEA. The CDR3 has 12 amino acids. The sequenced part of the CDR3 DNA is TGCAGCTTTTCTAGCGGCTCCTACGAG. This codes for CSFSSGSYE. The complete CDR3 sequence is CSFSSGSYEQYF.

The sequenced part of the CDR3 DNA is TGTGCCAGCAGCCACCACCCCAGGGATACG. Its protein product is CASSHHPRDT. The full CDR3 protein is CASSHHPRDTQYF. The chain employs TRBV27 and TRBJ2-3, with D unclear. The CDR3 end falls 3 residues outside the read, so it is completed with the germline J gene. In germline, CDR1 is MNHEY, CDR2 SMNVEV (reference sequence). Trimming pared 6 bases from V and 6 bases from J, leaving 13 bases between. The CDR3 is 13 residues long.

Remarks on this clone: Read coverage stops 3 residues before the CDR3 terminus; the germline J gene supplies the remainder. The V call is TRBV18, the J call TRBJ2-1; TRBD2 agrees at 15 bases. CDR1 KGHSH and CDR2 LQKENI come from the germline V gene. The CDR3 consists of 18 residues. V trimming: 3 bases; J trimming: 3 bases; junction bases outside the gene matches: 6. Partial CDR3 DNA: TGTGCCAGCTCACCCGGGACTAGCGGGAGGTGGGGCTACAATGAG. It encodes CASSPGTSGRWGYNE. The full CDR3 protein reads CASSPGTSGRWGYNEQFF.

As for this clone: Read coverage stops 3 residues before the CDR3 terminus; the germline J gene supplies the remainder. V and J are TRBV7-9 and TRBJ1-1; 10 nucleotides line up with TRBD1. The germline V gene encodes CDR1 SEHNR and CDR2 FQNEAQ (reference sequence). CDR3 length: 13 residues. The J segment lost 5 bases and the V segment lost 6 bases, leaving 3 bases of the junction unmatched. The sequenced CDR3 bases are TGTGCCAGCAGGAGACAGGGGGCGACTGAA. Translated: CASRRQGATE. The CDR3, in full, reads CASRRQGATEAFF.

With regard to this clone: The read ends 3 residues early relative to the CDR3; the germline J gene fills the gap. The chain has TRBV19 and TRBJ1-1; no firm D call. The CDR3 has 13 residues. V was shortened by 3 bases and J by 4 bases, with 9 bases between the two germline ends. The germline V gene encodes CDR1 LNHDA and CDR2 SQIVND (reference sequence). This chain's CDR3 is CASSIGLGTEAFF. Partial CDR3 DNA: TGTGCCAGTAGTATCGGGTTGGGCACTGAA.

Comment on this clone: The read comes to an end 3 residues before the CDR3 does, leaving the germline J gene to fill in the end. The chain couples TRBV5-1 to TRBJ2-5; TRBD2 matches at 12 bases. Germline CDR1 SGHRS, CDR2 YFSETQ. J lost 1 base, V lost 3 bases, and 7 bases had no gene match. The CDR3 is 17 residues long. The part of the CDR3 DNA that was read is TGCGCCAGCAGCTCTGGACTAGCGGGACGGTTCCAAGAGACC. Protein: CASSSGLAGRFQET. The complete CDR3 reads CASSSGLAGRFQETQYF.

A note on this clone: The read falls 3 residues short of the CDR3 end, and the missing part is taken from the germline J gene. The chain recombines TRBV20-1 with TRBJ2-7; 14 bases map to TRBD2. Germline V gene data show CDR1 as DFQATT and CDR2 as SNEGSKA (reference sequence). This CDR3 region has 18 residues. The V gene end was trimmed by 0 bases and the J gene end by 1 base; junction bases not matched to a gene: 8. The CDR3: CSARDRKGLAGASYEQYF. The sequenced CDR3 bases are TGCAGTGCTAGAGATCGGAAGGGACTAGCGGGAGCTTCCTACGAG.

The covered CDR3 bases are TGTGCCAGCTCACCTGGGACAGAAGAGACC. Its translation is CASSPGTEET. The entire CDR3 is CASSPGTEETQYF. The rearrangement uses TRBV18 and TRBJ2-5; 7 bases align to TRBD1. Read coverage stops 3 residues before the CDR3 terminus; the germline J gene supplies the remainder. The ends lost 3 bases at V and 3 bases at J; junction bases unmatched: 1. The CDR3 consists of 13 residues. CDR1 and CDR2 (germline): KGHSH, LQKENI.

With regard to this clone: The CDR3 end lies 3 residues beyond the end of the read and is filled in from the germline J gene. This rearrangement joins TRBV29-1 to TRBJ2-3; D unclear. Germline-derived CDR1 and CDR2 are SQVTM and ANQGSEA. V dropped 7 bases and J dropped 3 bases, with 17 bases sitting between them. CDR3 length: 14 residues. CDR3 DNA (partial): TGCAGCGCACCCCACAATCCCTCAACAGATACG. It encodes CSAPHNPSTDT. The full CDR3 protein reads CSAPHNPSTDTQYF.

Worth noting for this clone: Coverage ceases 3 residues before the CDR3 finishes, and the germline J gene fills in the end. The chain recombines TRBV5-1 with TRBJ1-4; TRBD1 matches 10 bases. CDR1 SGHRS and CDR2 YFSETQ come from the germline V gene. The CDR3 extends over 14 amino acids. This CDR3 is CASKEGDRGLKLFF. The part of the CDR3 DNA that was read is TGCGCCAGCAAAGAGGGGGACAGGGGCCTTAAA. Drawing the rest from reference TRBV5-1 and TRBJ1-4, the complete variable domain is KAGVTQTPRYLIKTRGQQVTLSCSPISGHRSVSWYQQTPGQGLQFLFEYFSETQRNKGNFPGRFSGRQFSNSRSEMNVSTLELGDSALYLCASKEGDRGLKLFFGSGTQLSVL.

For this clone: The CDR3 end is not reached by the read, which stops 3 residues before it; the germline J gene fills it in. The chain employs TRBV29-1 and TRBJ2-3, with 10 bases identical to TRBD1. Looked up from germline, CDR1 is SQVTM and CDR2 is ANQGSEA. V trimming: 6 bases; J trimming: 4 bases; junction bases outside the gene matches: 7. This CDR3 spans 14 amino acids. The sequenced part of the CDR3 DNA is TGCAGCGTAGGGGGACAGGGGAGATCAGATACG. Protein: CSVGGQGRSDT. The whole CDR3 protein reads CSVGGQGRSDTQYF.

Comments on this clone: From the germline J gene comes the end of the CDR3, since the read stops 3 residues before it. The chain is built from TRBV7-9 and TRBJ2-1, with TRBD1 identical over 8 bases. J gave up 1 base and V 6 bases, and 5 bases lay outside the gene matches. The CDR3 covers 15 residues. The germline V gene encodes CDR1 SEHNR and CDR2 FQNEAQ (reference sequence). CDR3 DNA (partial): TGTGCCAGCAGACCAGGGGGCAGGTCCTACAATGAG. Translating it yields CASRPGGRSYNE. The whole CDR3 region reads CASRPGGRSYNEQFF.

Note on this clone: The read halts 3 residues ahead of the CDR3 end, with the missing end drawn from the germline J gene. The chain joins TRBV5-1 to TRBJ1-4, with TRBD1 matching over 9 bases. Germline V gene data show CDR1 as SGHRS and CDR2 as YFSETQ. This CDR3 is 16 amino acids long. The J segment lost 7 bases and the V segment lost 1 base, leaving 8 bases of the junction unmatched. The chain's CDR3 is CASSLFFRTGVEKLFF. The sequenced part of the CDR3 DNA is TGCGCCAGCAGCTTGTTTTTCAGGACAGGGGTTGAAAAA.

CDR3 region: CSARAASGNTDTQYF. Incomplete CDR3 DNA: TGCAGTGCTAGGGCCGCTAGCGGAAACACAGATACG. V gene TRBV20-1 combines with J gene TRBJ2-3, with TRBD2 identical over 7 bases. Coverage ceases 3 residues before the CDR3 finishes, and the germline J gene fills in the end. This CDR3 comprises 15 residues. CDR1 is DFQATT and CDR2 is SNEGSKA in the germline V gene (reference sequence). V lost 3 bases and J lost 2; bases outside the gene matches: 8.

Turning to this clone: With the read ending 3 residues before the CDR3 end, the germline J gene is used to fill in that end. The chain recombines TRBV7-9 with TRBJ1-2, with D unresolved. CDR1 and CDR2 from the germline V gene are SEHNR and FQNEAQ (reference sequence). The CDR3 extends over 15 amino acids. The CDR3 sequence: CASRQSGITYNDYTF. The covered CDR3 bases are TGTGCCAGCAGACAAAGCGGAATTACCTACAATGAC.

As for this clone: The CDR3 is cut off 3 residues early in the read; its end comes from the germline J gene. This sequence joins TRBV25-1 and TRBJ1-1, with 7 positions matching TRBD1. The CDR3 extends over 18 amino acids. Trimming cost V 5 bases and J 0 bases; bases outside gene matches: 15. CDR1 MGHDK and CDR2 SYGVNS come from the germline V gene. CDR3 DNA (partial): TGTGCCAGCAGTCCCCACGTTGGGGACAGAGACATGAACACTGAA. This codes for CASSPHVGDRDMNTE. The complete CDR3 sequence is CASSPHVGDRDMNTEAFF. Looking up the rest from reference TRBV25-1 and TRBJ1-1 gives the full variable domain: EADIYQTPRYLVIGTGKKITLECSQTMGHDKMYWYQQDPGMELHLIHYSYGVNSTEKGDLSSESTVSRIRTEHFPLTLESARPSHTSQYLCASSPHVGDRDMNTEAFFGQGTRLTVV.

Concerning this clone itself: The read ends 3 residues shy of where the CDR3 ends; the end is completed using the germline J gene. The chain recombines TRBV7-3 with TRBJ2-1; TRBD1 matches at 8 bases. CDR3 size: 12 residues. Germline assignment: CDR1 SGHTA and CDR2 FQGTGA. The V gene end was trimmed by 5 bases and the J gene end by 7 bases; junction bases not matched to a gene: 1. The CDR3 is CASSRQGNEQFF. The sequenced CDR3 bases are TGTGCCAGCAGCCGACAGGGGAATGAG.

In the case of this clone: The read stops 3 residues short of the end of the CDR3; the missing end is completed from the germline J gene. This chain links TRBV2 with TRBJ2-7; D perhaps matches TRBD2 (7 bases). V lost 6 bases to trimming and J lost 3 bases, with 15 bases between them. The CDR3 has 14 amino acids. Germline V lookup: CDR1 SNHLY, CDR2 FYNNEI. This chain's CDR3 is CASSPGGGSYEQYF. CDR3 bases read: TGTGCCAGCAGCCCTGGGGGGGGCAGCTACGAG.

In regard to this clone: Coverage ceases 3 residues before the CDR3 finishes, and the germline J gene fills in the end. This chain connects TRBV15 to TRBJ2-5; tentative D call: TRBD2 (5 bases). The CDR3 loop spans 12 amino acids. The V and J ends lost 4 bases and 7 bases respectively, with 10 bases between them. Germline-derived CDR1 and CDR2 are LNHNV and YYDKDF (reference sequence). The CDR3 bases that were read are TGTGCCACCAGCAAAGAACGGGGGACC. Translating gives CATSKERGT. The entire CDR3 protein is CATSKERGTQYF.

Concerning this clone itself: The CDR3 is cut off 3 residues early in the read; its end comes from the germline J gene. This chain uses TRBV19 with TRBJ2-2, with TRBD2 identical over 10 bases. The J segment lost 7 bases and the V segment lost 7 bases, leaving 12 bases of the junction unmatched. From germline, CDR1 is LNHDA and CDR2 SQIVND (reference sequence). The CDR3 has 16 amino acids. CDR3 sequence: CASISPWSGRGGELFF. The part of the CDR3 DNA that was read is TGTGCCAGTATATCTCCCTGGAGCGGGAGGGGCGGGGAG.

On this clone itself: The read comes to an end 3 residues before the CDR3 does, leaving the germline J gene to fill in the end. The rearrangement joins TRBV12-5 to TRBJ2-5; the match to TRBD2 covers 14 bases. V shed 4 bases, J shed 7 bases, and the junction held 17 bases outside the gene matches. Germline V gene data show CDR1 as LGHNT and CDR2 as FRNRAP. The CDR3 covers 19 residues. This CDR3 reads CASGWTGTSGSKALGTQYF. Incomplete CDR3 DNA: TGTGCTAGTGGTTGGACCGGGACTAGCGGGAGTAAAGCTCTTGGGACC.

To note about this clone: The CDR3 is cut off 3 residues early in the read; its end comes from the germline J gene. The chain employs TRBV10-3 and TRBJ2-7, with D perhaps TRBD1 (6 bases). Per the germline V gene, CDR1 is ENHRY and CDR2 is SYGVKD. This CDR3 has 13 amino acids. V lost 2 bases and J lost 2, with 7 bases in between. Partial CDR3 DNA: TGTGCCATCAGTGAGCGGGACACCTACGAG. Its protein is CAISERDTYE. The entire CDR3 protein is CAISERDTYEQYF.

Points on this clone: The read ends 3 residues before the CDR3 terminus; that terminus is restored from the germline J gene. V usage is TRBV5-1 and J usage is TRBJ1-2; TRBD1 matches at 7 bases. This CDR3 has 15 amino acids. CDR1 and CDR2 from the germline V gene are SGHRS and YFSETQ. The V gene end was trimmed by 2 bases and the J gene end by 4 bases; junction bases not matched to a gene: 8. The CDR3: CASSLTGAVGYGYTF. CDR3 DNA (partial): TGCGCCAGCAGCTTAACAGGGGCTGTCGGCTATGGC.

In regard to this clone: The DNA ends 3 residues before the CDR3 does, and the rest of the CDR3 is filled in from the germline J gene. This chain links TRBV29-1 with TRBJ1-5, with unresolved D. This CDR3 is built from 16 residues. Germline V gene lookup returns CDR1 SQVTM and CDR2 ANQGSEA. The V gene lost 6 bases and the J gene lost 2 bases, with 20 bases spanning the gap. CDR3 region: CSVPPVRNVRNQPQHF. The part of the CDR3 DNA that was read is TGCAGCGTCCCCCCAGTGCGGAACGTGCGCAATCAGCCC.

Concerning this clone itself: From the germline J gene comes the end of the CDR3, since the read stops 3 residues before it. The V gene is TRBV19, the J gene TRBJ1-1; 9 positions agree with TRBD1. CDR1 and CDR2 from the germline V gene are LNHDA and SQIVND (reference sequence). This CDR3 is built from 20 residues. The trim removed 4 bases at V and 3 bases at J, leaving 21 bases unmatched. CDR3 region: CASSTRDRDYPPREDTEAFF. The sequenced part of the CDR3 DNA is TGTGCCAGTAGTACCCGGGACAGGGATTACCCACCCCGGGAGGACACTGAA.

About this clone itself: Coverage ceases 3 residues before the CDR3 finishes, and the germline J gene fills in the end. The chain joins TRBV18 to TRBJ2-7, with D perhaps TRBD2 (5 bases). Per the germline V gene, CDR1 is KGHSH and CDR2 is LQKENI. Trimming removed 6 bases at V and 4 bases at J, with 16 bases between. The CDR3 runs to 14 residues. The CDR3 bases that were read are TGTGCCAGCTCCCGGGGAAACGCGACATACGAG. Translation gives CASSRGNATYE. The complete CDR3 sequence is CASSRGNATYEQYF.